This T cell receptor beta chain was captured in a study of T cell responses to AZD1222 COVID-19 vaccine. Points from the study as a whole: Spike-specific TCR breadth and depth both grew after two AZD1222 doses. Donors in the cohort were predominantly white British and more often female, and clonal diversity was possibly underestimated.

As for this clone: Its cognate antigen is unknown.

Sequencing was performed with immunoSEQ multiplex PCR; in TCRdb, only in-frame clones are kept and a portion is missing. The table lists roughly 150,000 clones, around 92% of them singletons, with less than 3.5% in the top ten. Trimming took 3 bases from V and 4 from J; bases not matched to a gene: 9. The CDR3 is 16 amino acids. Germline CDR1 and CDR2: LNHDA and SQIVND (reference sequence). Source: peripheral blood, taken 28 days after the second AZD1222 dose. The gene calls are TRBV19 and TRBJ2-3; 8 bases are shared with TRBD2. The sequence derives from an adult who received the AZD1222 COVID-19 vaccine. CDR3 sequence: CASSINRGLASDTQYF. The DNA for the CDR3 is TGTGCCAGTAGTATCAACCGAGGACTAGCTTCAGATACGCAGTATTTT.